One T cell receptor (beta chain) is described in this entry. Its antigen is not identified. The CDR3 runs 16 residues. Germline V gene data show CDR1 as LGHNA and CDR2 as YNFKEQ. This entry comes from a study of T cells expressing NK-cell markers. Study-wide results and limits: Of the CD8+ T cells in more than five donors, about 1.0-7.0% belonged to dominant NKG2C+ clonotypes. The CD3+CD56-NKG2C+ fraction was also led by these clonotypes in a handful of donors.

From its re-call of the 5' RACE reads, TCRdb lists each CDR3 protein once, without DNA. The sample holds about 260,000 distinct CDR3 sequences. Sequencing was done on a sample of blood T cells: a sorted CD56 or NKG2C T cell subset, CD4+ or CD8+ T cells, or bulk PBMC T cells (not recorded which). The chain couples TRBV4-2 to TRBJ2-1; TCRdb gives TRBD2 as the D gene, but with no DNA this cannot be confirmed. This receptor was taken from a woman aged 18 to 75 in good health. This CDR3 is CASSPDLAGVLNEQFF.